Shown below are 27 T cell receptor beta chains from a single sample sequenced in a study of blood T cells in healthy people across ages (dated by TCRdb to about 2015). Libraries came from 5' RACE. Instrument used: Illumina HiSeq 2500. A second PCR of about 6 to 11 cycles was performed with a sample-barcoded 5' primer and a J-beta primer mix. TCRdb passed the public sequencing reads through fastp at Q25 and MiXCR, retaining productive beta sequences. Each entry merges the rows of one CDR3 protein and shows their most common DNA and genes. Within this sample are fewer than 1 million distinct CDR3 sequences, with roughly 44% of them counted one time only. About 21% of the sample lies in the top ten. Input material: blood. The receptors were sampled from a man between 60 and 75 years old in good health.

The chain joins TRBV12-3 or TRBV12-4 to TRBJ2-7, with 7 bases fitting TRBD1. The J segment lost 1 base and the V segment lost 0 bases, leaving 18 bases of the junction unmatched. This CDR3 is 20 amino acids long. The CDR3 sequence is CASSLALRGAVRQGSYEQYF. The CDR3 nucleotides read TGTGCCAGCAGTTTAGCGCTAAGAGGGGCGGTAAGACAGGGTTCCTACGAGCAGTACTTC.

V is TRBV24-1 and J is TRBJ2-1; D possibly corresponds to TRBD1 (5 bases). Trimming took 3 bases from V and 7 from J, leaving 12 bases between them. The CDR3 covers 14 residues. Germline CDR1 reads KGHDR; CDR2 reads SFDVKD. The CDR3 protein is CATSDNRQTNEQFF. For the CDR3, the DNA is TGTGCCACCAGTGATAACCGACAGACAAATGAGCAGTTCTTC.

This clonotype occurred a few times. CDR3 DNA sequence: TGTGCCTGGAGTACTCTAGCGGGGGCCCTATCCTACAATGAGCAGTTCTTC. Protein sequence: CAWSTLAGALSYNEQFF. The chain is built from TRBV30 and TRBJ2-1, with TRBD2 matching over 10 bases. Germline CDR1 is GTSNPN and CDR2 is SVGIG (reference sequence). Unmatched junction bases numbered 8, after V lost 2 bases and J lost 1 base. This CDR3 spans 17 amino acids.

The V call is TRBV12-3 or TRBV12-4, the J call TRBJ2-1, with D perhaps TRBD2 (6 bases). The length of the CDR3 is 15 residues. V was clipped by 2 bases and J by 2 bases, with 10 bases between them. The CDR3 DNA sequence: TGTGCCAGCAGTTTAATTGCGGGGCCCTACAATGAGCAGTTCTTC. Its protein product is CASSLIAGPYNEQFF.

The chain employs TRBV7-6 and TRBJ2-1; possibly TRBD1 or TRBD2 for D (6 bases each). This CDR3 spans 15 amino acids. The V gene lost 6 bases and the J gene lost 4 bases, with 16 bases spanning the gap. CDR1 SGHVS and CDR2 FNYEAQ come from the germline V gene. CDR3 in amino acids: CASRAERGVYNEQFF. Here the CDR3 DNA reads TGTGCCAGCAGAGCGGAGAGGGGGGTTTACAATGAGCAGTTCTTC.

The chain employs TRBV5-1 and TRBJ2-5; 8 nucleotides agree with TRBD1. This CDR3 has 20 amino acids. Germline lookup yields CDR1 SGHRS and CDR2 YFSETQ. The ends lost 2 bases at V and 10 bases at J; junction bases unmatched: 28. As DNA, the CDR3 is TGCGCCAGCAGCTTAAGGCAGGGGGCGACCCCATTACTCTCTACGAGCGGCCAGTACTTC. Its translation: CASSLRQGATPLLSTSGQYF.

This clonotype was counted between two and nine times. This chain links TRBV7-3 with TRBJ2-1, with 9 bases aligning to TRBD2. CDR1 is SGHTA and CDR2 is FQGTGA in the germline V gene. This CDR3 region has 15 residues. J gave up 8 bases and V 1 base, and 6 bases lay outside the gene matches. The CDR3 protein is CASSLKAGGLDEQFF. As DNA, the CDR3 is TGTGCCAGCAGCTTAAAAGCGGGGGGCCTAGATGAGCAGTTCTTC.

Many counts were recorded for this clonotype. CDR3 in amino acids: CASSQSSGGNEQYF. In DNA form, the CDR3 reads TGTGCCAGCAGCCAGTCTTCAGGGGGCAACGAGCAGTACTTC. J is TRBJ2-7 and V is TRBV14; 8 positions agree with TRBD1. Germline CDR1 reads SGHDN; CDR2 reads FVKESK. After removal of 3 bases from V and 5 bases from J, the junction contained 6 bases not matched to a gene. The CDR3 extends over 14 amino acids.

This clonotype was seen more than once but under ten times. This chain joins TRBV24-1 and TRBJ2-1, with 8 positions matching TRBD1. V shed 0 bases, J shed 10 bases, and the junction held 1 base outside the gene matches. The CDR3 runs 13 residues. Germline CDR1 and CDR2: KGHDR and SFDVKD. For the CDR3, the DNA is TGTGCCACCAGTGATTTGACAGGGGGGGAGCAGTTCTTC. It specifies CATSDLTGGEQFF.

This chain links TRBV6-2 or TRBV6-3 with TRBJ2-1; 9 bases line up with TRBD2. CDR3 length equals 16 residues. CDR1 is MNHEY, CDR2 SVGEGT, per germline. Trimming at V came to 0 bases and at J to 7 bases, leaving 7 bases not matched to a gene. Here the CDR3 reads CASSYSGRGGSNEQFF. As DNA, the CDR3 is TGTGCCAGCAGTTACTCGGGGCGGGGGGGCTCGAATGAGCAGTTCTTC.

V and J are TRBV9 and TRBJ1-1; 8 bases are shared with TRBD1. CDR1 SGDLS and CDR2 YYNGEE come from the germline V gene. After removal of 2 bases from V and 7 bases from J, the junction contained 7 bases not matched to a gene. The CDR3 consists of 14 residues. CDR3 in amino acids: CASSVTGDGGEAFF. For the CDR3, the DNA is TGTGCCAGCAGCGTGACAGGGGACGGTGGTGAAGCTTTCTTT.

The V gene is TRBV18, the J gene TRBJ1-1, with TRBD1 identical over 8 bases. Trimming removed 6 bases from V and 7 bases from J; junction bases left unmatched: 4. There are 12 residues in the CDR3. Looked up from germline, CDR1 is KGHSH and CDR2 is LQKENI. CDR3 bases: TGTGCCAGCTCCAGACAGGGGCTTGAAGCTTTCTTT. Encoded protein: CASSRQGLEAFF.

The chain combines TRBV20-1 with TRBJ1-2; no clear D. The length of the CDR3 is 14 residues. The germline V gene has CDR1 DFQATT and CDR2 SNEGSKA (reference sequence). The V end lost 1 base, the J end lost 1 base, and 10 bases lay between the germline ends. The CDR3 sequence is CSARGVHYNYGYTF. The CDR3 bases are TGCAGTGCTAGAGGGGTTCATTATAACTATGGCTACACCTTC.

This clonotype occurred a few times. The CDR3 protein is CASPASGFTYNEQFF. Here the CDR3 DNA reads TGTGCCTCCCCAGCTAGCGGGTTCACCTACAATGAGCAGTTCTTC. The chain couples TRBV6-7 to TRBJ2-1; the match to TRBD2 covers 8 bases. TRBV6-7 is reported as an ORF; its role is uncertain. The CDR3 is made up of 15 amino acids. J gave up 2 bases and V 11 bases, and 11 bases lay outside the gene matches.

This clonotype has more than one count but fewer than ten. The rearrangement joins TRBV6-6 to TRBJ1-5; 7 nucleotides match TRBD1. The germline gives CDR1 MNHNY, CDR2 SVGAGI (reference sequence). V lost 5 bases and J lost 7; bases outside the gene matches: 8. CDR3 length equals 14 residues. The CDR3, as DNA: TGTGCCAGCAGTACTACAGGGGCCGGACAGCCCCAGCATTTT. Translation: CASSTTGAGQPQHF.

This rearrangement joins TRBV15 to TRBJ2-7, with 8 bases identical to TRBD2. CDR1 is LNHNV and CDR2 is YYDKDF in the germline V gene (reference sequence). V was pared by 0 bases and J by 1 base, with 2 bases of the junction left unmatched. The CDR3 covers 15 residues. Here the CDR3 DNA reads TGTGCCACCAGCAGAGATCGGGGGGGTTCCTACGAGCAGTACTTC. It encodes CATSRDRGGSYEQYF.

This chain connects TRBV5-6 to TRBJ2-5; D possibly corresponds to TRBD1 (6 bases). The CDR3 runs 13 residues. Trimming removed 5 bases from V and 11 bases from J, with 19 bases in between. Germline lookup yields CDR1 SGHDT and CDR2 YYEEEE. The CDR3 here is CASRQRSQGSQYF. DNA of the CDR3: TGTGCCAGCAGGCAAAGATCCCAGGGGAGTCAGTACTTC.

V and J are TRBV15 and TRBJ2-3; D is perhaps TRBD1 or TRBD2 (5 bases each). Germline V gives CDR1 LNHNV, CDR2 YYDKDF (reference sequence). This CDR3 has 15 amino acids. Trimming took off 2 bases at V and 2 bases at J, with 11 bases between the two ends. CDR3 bases: TGTGCCACCAGCAGAACCGGGGCCTACACAGATACGCAGTATTTT. Translated, it gives CATSRTGAYTDTQYF.

The V and J genes are TRBV7-2 and TRBJ1-3, with no clear D. This CDR3 has 15 amino acids. CDR1 SGHTA and CDR2 FQGNSA come from the germline V gene. Trimming left V 8 bases short and J 2 bases short, with 16 bases between. CDR3 nucleotides: TGTGCCAGCGGAATAGTGACGGTCCCTGGAAACACCATATATTTT. It is translated as CASGIVTVPGNTIYF.

This chain links TRBV20-1 with TRBJ1-6, with D hard to call. V lost 0 bases, J lost 9 bases, and 9 bases lay in between. The germline gives CDR1 DFQATT, CDR2 SNEGSKA (reference sequence). The CDR3 covers 13 residues. The DNA of the CDR3 is TGCAGTGCTAGAGATCCGTCGACTTCACCCCTCCACTTT. Translating gives CSARDPSTSPLHF.

V usage is TRBV4-3 and J usage is TRBJ1-2; D unresolved. V shed 1 base and J shed 4 bases, with 19 bases lying between them. Germline V lookup: CDR1 LGHNA, CDR2 YSLEER. There are 17 residues in the CDR3. CDR3 in amino acids: CASSQGHPQPGSYGYTF. DNA for the CDR3: TGCGCCAGCAGCCAAGGTCATCCCCAACCGGGCTCCTATGGCTACACCTTC.

The chain recombines TRBV7-2 with TRBJ2-7; 7 nucleotides agree with TRBD1. CDR1 and CDR2 (germline): SGHTA, FQGNSA. This CDR3 has 16 residues. V gave up 0 bases and J gave up 3 bases; unmatched junction bases: 8. The CDR3 sequence: CASSLARGTVVYEQYF. The CDR3 DNA reads as TGTGCCAGCAGCTTAGCCAGGGGGACAGTCGTCTACGAGCAGTACTTC.

A remark on this clonotype: A much larger clone sits a single nucleotide away, making a read error possible. The chain combines TRBV5-1 with TRBJ2-5; 9 bases align to TRBD1. Germline-derived CDR1 and CDR2 are SGHRS and YFSETQ. V lost 7 bases, J lost 5 bases, and 6 bases stayed unmatched. This CDR3 is 13 amino acids long. CDR3 DNA sequence: TGCGCCAGCTATGGGACAGGGAAGGAGACCCAGTACTTC. Its translation is CASYGTGKETQYF.

The chain links TRBV6-2 or TRBV6-3 to TRBJ2-5, with D hard to call. The CDR3 sequence is 15 residues long. With 8 bases removed from V and 11 bases from J, the gap between germline ends came to 27 bases. CDR1 MNHEY and CDR2 SVGEGT come from the germline V gene. Here the CDR3 reads CASQGVGYRYNEQYF. The CDR3 nucleotides read TGTGCCAGCCAAGGAGTCGGATACAGATACAATGAGCAGTACTTC.

The V and J genes are TRBV12-5 and TRBJ2-1; D remains ambiguous. Looked up from germline, CDR1 is LGHNT and CDR2 is FRNRAP. The CDR3 runs to 13 residues. Trimming cost V 0 bases and J 9 bases, with 9 bases left between them. The CDR3 DNA follows: TGTGCTAGTGGTTTGGTAGAGTTGCCTGAGCAGTTCTTC. Translating gives CASGLVELPEQFF.

This clonotype was seen more than once but under ten times. A much larger clone sits a single nucleotide away, making a read error possible. The genes are TRBV5-1 and TRBJ2-1; 11 bases line up with TRBD1. From germline, CDR1 is SGHRS and CDR2 YFSETQ. The CDR3 extends over 18 amino acids. Losses at the gene ends were 5 bases for V and 1 base for J; bases not matched to a gene: 11. DNA for the CDR3: TGCGCCAGCAGTGGGGAGGACAGGGGGCGTGAATCCTACAATGAGCAGTTCTTC. Translation gives CASSGEDRGRESYNEQFF.

This clonotype was seen only a few times. The chain is built from TRBV6-6 and TRBJ2-7; the D gene could be TRBD1 or TRBD2 (5 bases each). The CDR3 length is 12 residues. V lost 8 bases to trimming and J lost 4 bases, with 12 bases between them. Germline loops: CDR1 MNHNY, CDR2 SVGAGI (reference sequence). The CDR3 is CASGMRGYEQYF. CDR3 sequence (DNA): TGTGCCAGCGGCATGAGGGGTTACGAGCAGTACTTC.